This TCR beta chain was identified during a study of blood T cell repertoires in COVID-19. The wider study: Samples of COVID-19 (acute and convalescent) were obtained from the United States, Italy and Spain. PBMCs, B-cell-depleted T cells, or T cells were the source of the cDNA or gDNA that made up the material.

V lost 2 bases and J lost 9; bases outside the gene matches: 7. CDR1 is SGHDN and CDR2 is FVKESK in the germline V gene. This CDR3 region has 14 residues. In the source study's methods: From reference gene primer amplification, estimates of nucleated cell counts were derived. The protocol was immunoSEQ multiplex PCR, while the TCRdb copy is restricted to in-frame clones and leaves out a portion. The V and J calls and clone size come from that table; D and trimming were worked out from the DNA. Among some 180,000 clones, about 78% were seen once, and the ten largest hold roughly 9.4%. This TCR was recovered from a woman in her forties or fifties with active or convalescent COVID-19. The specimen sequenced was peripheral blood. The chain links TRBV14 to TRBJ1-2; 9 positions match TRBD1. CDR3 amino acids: CASSQFQGTGSYTF. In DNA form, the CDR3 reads TGTGCCAGCAGCCAATTTCAAGGGACAGGGAGCTACACCTTC.